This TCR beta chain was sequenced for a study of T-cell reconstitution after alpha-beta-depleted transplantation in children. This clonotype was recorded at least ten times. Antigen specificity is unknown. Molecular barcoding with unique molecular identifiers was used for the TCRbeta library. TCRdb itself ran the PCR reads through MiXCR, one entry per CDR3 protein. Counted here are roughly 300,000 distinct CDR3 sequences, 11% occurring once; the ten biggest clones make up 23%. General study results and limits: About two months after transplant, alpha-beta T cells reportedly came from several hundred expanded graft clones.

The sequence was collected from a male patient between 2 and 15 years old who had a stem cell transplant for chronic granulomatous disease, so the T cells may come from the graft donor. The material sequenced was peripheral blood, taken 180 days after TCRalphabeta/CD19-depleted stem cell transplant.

The CDR3 nucleotides are TGCAGCGTTGAATTCGGCGGGAGGGCTTTTAGGCTTGGCAATGAGCAGTTCTTC. Amino acid sequence: CSVEFGGRAFRLGNEQFF. V usage is TRBV29-1 and J usage is TRBJ2-1; 9 positions match TRBD2. V gave up 2 bases and J gave up 6 bases; unmatched junction bases: 17. Germline CDR1 reads SQVTM; CDR2 reads ANQGSEA. The CDR3 spans 18 residues.